The clone carrying this TCR beta chain appeared once. These data originate in a study of T cell changes during pregnancy in multiple sclerosis. The length of the CDR3 is 16 residues. The V gene's germline CDR1 is SGDLS and CDR2 YYNGEE. V lost 3 bases and J lost 5, with 17 bases in between. Data came from immunoSEQ multiplex PCR; TCRdb stores just in-frame clones and leaves some out. This table holds about 80,000 clones, just over 90% found once. The receptor was isolated from a female donor with multiple sclerosis, enrolled in a pregnancy study. Sequencing used CD4+ T cells from peripheral blood mononuclear cells, obtained before pregnancy. The V call is TRBV9, the J call TRBJ2-2, with D perhaps matching TRBD2 (6 bases). The CDR3 here is CASSGSPLAGTGELFF. The CDR3 DNA reads TGTGCCAGCAGCGGCTCCCCACTAGCAGGGACCGGGGAGCTGTTTTTT. Together with reference TRBV9 and TRBJ2-2, the CDR3 gives the full variable domain: DSGVTQTPKHLITATGQRVTLRCSPRSGDLSVYWYQQSLDQGLQFLIQYYNGEERAKGNILERFSAQQFPDLHSELNLSSLELGDSALYFCASSGSPLAGTGELFFGEGSRLTVL.